This T cell receptor beta chain is drawn from a study of PD-L1 blockade in urothelial cancer. For the study at large: Blood analysis took place 3 weeks (second dose) and 6 weeks after treatment start. A median of about 140,000 T cells was found in the blood samples.

The investigators introduced synthetic TCR analog templates into each PCR as spikes. Libraries were prepared by immunoSEQ multiplex PCR; TCRdb keeps only in-frame clonotypes and omits some of them. The data contain tens of thousands of clones, roughly 75% of them singletons. This clone was seen ten or more times. Its antigen is unidentified. Regarding the study as a whole: Patients with below-median pretreatment blood clonality survived longer.

Sample time point: pretreatment peripheral blood. V was clipped by 5 bases and J by 4 bases; unmatched bases: 4. The CDR3 contains 14 residues. The germline CDR1 and CDR2 sequences are SGHVS and FNYEAQ. This chain uses TRBV7-6 with TRBJ2-2, with 7 nucleotides matching TRBD2. The TCR originated in a man in his sixties or seventies with urothelial cancer. The sample was PBMCs, taken around atezolizumab (anti-PD-L1) treatment. The CDR3 reads CASSPVAGTGELFF. The DNA of the CDR3 is TGTGCCAGCAGCCCCGTAGCGGGCACCGGGGAGCTGTTTTTT.